This TCR beta chain was captured by sequencing in a study of vaccination effects on CD4 cells after COVID-19 (dated by TCRdb to between 2020 and 2023). For the study in its entirety: Across the study, the median time from the second dose to post-vaccine sampling was 72 days (range 14 to 241). In both COVID-19 convalescent patients and infection-naive vaccine recipients, the study compared SARS-CoV-2 spike-specific CD4+ TCR repertoires from before mRNA vaccination with those from after it. Cultures from other donors in the study were sequenced using the Oncomine TCR Beta short-read assay on an Illumina iSeq 100. Altogether, around ten COVID-19 convalescent patients and a few SARS-CoV-2-naive healthy vaccine recipients made up the full study.

Libraries were prepared through the immunoSEQ multiplex PCR assay. TCR beta CDR3 sequencing was performed on DNA from the cultured, isolated CD4+ T cells. As for how the authors treated the data: Non-productive TCR sequences were removed, reads were trimmed to the CDR3 region, and CDR3s of at least 7 amino acids were retained. Antigen-specific clonotypes were identified with the MANAFEST web app by comparing expansion in peptide wells against reference cultures. Positive clones required FDR<0.05 expansion versus reference and all other wells, odds ratio above 5, and frequency above 0.1% in two replicate wells. A clonotype was defined as cross-reactive if the clonotype was significantly expanded both in SARS-CoV-2 spike wells and in at least one common cold coronavirus spike condition. CDR3 similarity was assessed by Levenshtein distance with the stringdist R package, and unrooted trees were built with ape in R 3.6.1. TCRdb mirrors the immuneACCESS table, restricted to in-frame sequences. Some clones are absent from its copies; in checked studies, under half trace to an unresolved V gene, and the reason for the others is unknown. The DNA gave D and trimming, while V, J and clone size come from that table. The sample table records about 24,000 clones; roughly three quarters of these occur just once. Jointly, the top ten make up around 8.4% of the sample.

The ViraFEST assay stimulated PBMC with viral peptide pools and then used TCR sequencing to identify antigen-specific CD4+ T cell clonotypes by expansion. After less than 13 days of culture, CD4+ T cells were isolated with the EasySep CD4+ T cell isolation kit. Each participant got two doses of an mRNA SARS-CoV-2 vaccine, either BNT162b2 or mRNA-1273. The absence of prior SARS-CoV-2 infection in healthy vaccine recipients was confirmed by negative nucleocapsid antibodies before and after vaccination. Each well held two million PBMC cultured in IMDM containing roughly 5% human AB serum, about 10 IU/ml IL-2 and gentamicin, along with around 11 ug/ml peptides. On days 3 and 7, half of the culture medium was replaced with fresh IL-2-containing medium. Unless otherwise noted, each peptide stimulation condition was cultured in triplicate wells. Using Ficoll-Paque Plus gradient centrifugation, PBMC were separated from whole blood and then either used fresh or cryopreserved at -140C. The overlapping peptide pools covered the spike proteins of SARS-CoV-2 as well as those of the common cold coronaviruses HCoV-NL63, HCoV-OC43 and HCoV-229E. The QIAamp micro DNA kit was used to extract genomic DNA from the cultured CD4+ T cells.

Here is what the overall study found, with its caveats: Limitations of the study were the small number of convalescent patients and the absence of early post-infection timepoints. In healthy vaccine recipients, vaccine-induced clones were almost all SARS-CoV-2 mono-reactive, with only 1 of 255 cross-reactive with common cold coronaviruses. Clones induced by infection and clones induced by vaccination both contracted markedly at late timepoints after vaccination, which fits with T cell responses waning over time.

Regarding this clone: Its antigen is not yet known. Base quality data are lacking; no much larger clone is found one base away.

The clonotype comes from a human donor who received a COVID-19 vaccine. This sample comprised CD4+ T cells from PBMCs cultured with SARS-CoV-2 spike peptides, obtained after COVID-19 vaccination. The cell subset or site label of this sample denotes: SARS-CoV-2 spike overlapping peptide pool stimulation.

The CDR3 sequence is CASSADRVGNQPQHF. The DNA sequence is given as TGTGCCAGTAGCGCCGACAGGGTTGGCAATCAGCCCCAGCATTTT. The V gene is TRBV19 and the J gene is TRBJ1-5; 7 of the junction bases match TRBD1. The germline V gene (reference sequence) gives CDR1 as LNHDA and CDR2 as SQIVND. Relative to germline, V is missing 6 bases and J is missing 2 bases, with 7 bases of the junction outside any gene match. The CDR3 contains 15 residues, cysteine and phenylalanine counted. Only the CDR3 region is kept as DNA, spanning 45 bases read in frame from base 1.